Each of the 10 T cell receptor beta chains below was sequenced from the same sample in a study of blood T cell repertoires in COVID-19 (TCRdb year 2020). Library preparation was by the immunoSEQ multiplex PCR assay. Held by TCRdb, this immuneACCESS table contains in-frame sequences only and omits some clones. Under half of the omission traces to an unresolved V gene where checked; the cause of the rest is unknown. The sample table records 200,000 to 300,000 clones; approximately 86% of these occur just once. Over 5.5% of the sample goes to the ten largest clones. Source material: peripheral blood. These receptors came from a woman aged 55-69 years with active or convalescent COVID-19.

The CDR3 DNA reads TGTGCCAGCAGCATGGGGACAGTCTCTGAATTCTCTGGGGCCAACGTCCTGACTTTC. Translating it yields CASSMGTVSEFSGANVLTF. This chain uses TRBV5-8 with TRBJ2-6; 7 nucleotides agree with TRBD1. Trimming took 4 bases from V and 0 from J; bases not matched to a gene: 13. CDR3 size: 19 residues. The germline V gene encodes CDR1 SGHTS and CDR2 YDEGEE.

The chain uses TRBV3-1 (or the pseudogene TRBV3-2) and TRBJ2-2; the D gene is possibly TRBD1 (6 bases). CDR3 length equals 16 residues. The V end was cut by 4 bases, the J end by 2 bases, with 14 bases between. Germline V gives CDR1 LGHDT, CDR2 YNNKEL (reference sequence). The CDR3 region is CASSPNRDPNTGELFF. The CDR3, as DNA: TGTGCCAGCAGCCCCAACAGGGACCCAAACACCGGGGAGCTGTTTTTT.

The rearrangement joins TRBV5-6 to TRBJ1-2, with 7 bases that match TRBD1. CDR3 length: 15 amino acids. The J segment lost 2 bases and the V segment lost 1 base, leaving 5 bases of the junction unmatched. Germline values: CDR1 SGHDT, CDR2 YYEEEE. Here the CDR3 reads CASSLLDRTNYGYTF. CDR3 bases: TGTGCCAGCAGCTTGTTGGACAGGACCAACTATGGCTACACCTTC.

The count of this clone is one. The CDR3 DNA reads as TGTGCCAGCAGTGACTCGGCTAGCGGGGGGCTAAGGGAGCAGTTCTTC. Amino acid sequence: CASSDSASGGLREQFF. V gene TRBV6-4 combines with J gene TRBJ2-1; 11 nucleotides line up with TRBD2. CDR1 is MRHNA, CDR2 SNTAGT, per germline. The CDR3 is 16 amino acids. After removal of 0 bases from V and 10 bases from J, the junction contained 8 bases not matched to a gene.

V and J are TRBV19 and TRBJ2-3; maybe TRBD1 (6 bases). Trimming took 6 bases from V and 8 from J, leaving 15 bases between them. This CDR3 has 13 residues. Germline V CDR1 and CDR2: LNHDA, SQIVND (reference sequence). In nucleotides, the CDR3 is TGTGCCAGTAGCCTAGGGGGATCGGGTACGCAGTATTTT. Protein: CASSLGGSGTQYF. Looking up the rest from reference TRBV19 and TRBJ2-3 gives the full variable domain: DGGITQSPKYLFRKEGQNVTLSCEQNLNHDAMYWYRQDPGQGLRLIYYSQIVNDFQKGDIAEGYSVSREKKESFPLTVTSAQKNPTAFYLCASSLGGSGTQYFGPGTRLTVL.

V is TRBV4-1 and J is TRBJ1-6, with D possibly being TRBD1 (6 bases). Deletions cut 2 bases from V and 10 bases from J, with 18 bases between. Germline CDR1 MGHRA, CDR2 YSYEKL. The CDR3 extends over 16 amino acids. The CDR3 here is CASSQLERLTGSPLHF. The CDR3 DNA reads TGCGCCAGCAGCCAACTAGAACGCCTGACAGGATCACCCCTCCACTTT.

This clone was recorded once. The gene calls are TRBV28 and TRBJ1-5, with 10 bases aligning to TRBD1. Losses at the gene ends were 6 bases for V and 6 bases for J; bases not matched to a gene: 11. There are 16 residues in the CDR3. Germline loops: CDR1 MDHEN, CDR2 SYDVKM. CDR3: CASSPPDRGIGQPQHF. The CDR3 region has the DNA TGTGCCAGCAGCCCCCCGGACAGGGGGATAGGTCAGCCCCAGCATTTT.

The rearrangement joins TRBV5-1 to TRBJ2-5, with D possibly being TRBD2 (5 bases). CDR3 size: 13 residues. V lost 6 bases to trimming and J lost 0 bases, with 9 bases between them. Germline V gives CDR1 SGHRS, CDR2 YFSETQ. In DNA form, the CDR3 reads TGCGCCAGCAATAGGGAGTACCAAGAGACCCAGTACTTC. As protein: CASNREYQETQYF.

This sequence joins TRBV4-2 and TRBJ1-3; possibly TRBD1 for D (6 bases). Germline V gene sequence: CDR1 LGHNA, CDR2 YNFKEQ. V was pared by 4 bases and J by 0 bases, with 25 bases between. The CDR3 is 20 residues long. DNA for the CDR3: TGTGCCAGCAGCCTCCGGCGACAGGCCAGTAATACTATCTCTGGAAACACCATATATTTT. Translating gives CASSLRRQASNTISGNTIYF.

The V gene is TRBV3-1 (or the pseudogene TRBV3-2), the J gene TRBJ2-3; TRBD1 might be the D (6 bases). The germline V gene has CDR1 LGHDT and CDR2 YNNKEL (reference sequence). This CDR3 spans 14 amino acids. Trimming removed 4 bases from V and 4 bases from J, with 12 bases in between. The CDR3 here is CASSLQQGSDTQYF. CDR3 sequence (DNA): TGTGCCAGCAGCCTTCAACAGGGTTCAGATACGCAGTATTTT.